This TCR beta chain emerged from a study of cytomegalovirus exposure and HLA in healthy donors. A remark on this clone: Antigen: not known.

The table came from immunoSEQ multiplex PCR; TCRdb's copy has only in-frame clones and leaves some out. The table includes 90,000 or so clones, about 85% detected once. The germline gives CDR1 MDHEN, CDR2 SYDVKM. The CDR3 sequence is 14 residues long. V lost 6 bases and J 4 bases, leaving 13 bases between the germline ends. Points from the study as a whole: In vitro testing confirmed a few CMV-associated chains as specific for CMV antigens. In a later analysis, first-cohort TCR clusters were found to tend to co-occur in the 130 or so validation repertoires.

What was sequenced was PBMCs. The clonotype was recovered from a man aged 18 to 29 in good health and CMV-seropositive. This rearrangement joins TRBV28 to TRBJ1-5; perhaps TRBD1 as D (6 bases). As DNA, the CDR3 is TGTGCCAGCAGCCCAAACAGGGATAATCAGCCCCAGCATTTT. It specifies CASSPNRDNQPQHF.